These 30 T cell receptor beta chains share one sample of origin, sequenced in a study of CD8 T cells in ankylosing spondylitis. Study-wide results and caveats: One TCR beta motif, made up of eight or nine highly homologous variants, appeared characteristic of ankylosing spondylitis blood.

TCRdb reprocessed the 5' RACE reads via MiXCR and lists one record per CDR3 protein. The sample lists hundreds of thousands of distinct CDR3 sequences, 25% to 30% occurring once. No antigen has been assigned to these receptors. The sample was blood, either unsorted or a sorted T cell fraction (not recorded which). These receptors came from a male donor with ankylosing spondylitis.

This clonotype was found a few times. The V call is TRBV5-5, the J call TRBJ2-7; either TRBD1 or TRBD2 may fit D (6 bases each). This CDR3 region has 16 residues. V lost 2 bases to trimming and J lost 4 bases, with 19 bases between them. Per germline, CDR1 SGHKS and CDR2 YYEKEE (reference sequence). The chain's CDR3 is CASSLARGGSLYEQYF. In DNA form, the CDR3 reads TGTGCCAGCAGCTTAGCCAGGGGAGGTTCCCTATACGAGCAGTACTTC.

This chain uses TRBV3-1 with TRBJ1-6; maybe TRBD1 (5 bases). The CDR3 length is 14 residues. The V gene lost 1 base and the J gene lost 8 bases, with 9 bases spanning the gap. Germline lookup yields CDR1 LGHDT and CDR2 YNNKEL (reference sequence). CDR3 amino acids: CASSQVQDYSPLHF. The CDR3 DNA sequence: TGTGCCAGCAGCCAAGTACAGGATTATTCACCCCTCCACTTT.

The gene calls are TRBV5-1 and TRBJ2-5; possibly TRBD1 for D (6 bases). The germline V and J ends were trimmed by 0 bases and 2 bases, with 11 bases remaining between them. The germline CDR1 and CDR2 sequences are SGHRS and YFSETQ. The CDR3 spans 15 residues. CDR3 protein: CASSLAQGAQETQYF. CDR3 sequence (DNA): TGCGCCAGCAGCTTGGCACAGGGCGCACAAGAGACCCAGTACTTC.

The chain combines TRBV5-1 with TRBJ1-4, with TRBD1 identical over 8 bases. The CDR3 runs 16 residues. Unmatched junction bases numbered 11, after V lost 3 bases and J lost 7 bases. Germline assignment: CDR1 SGHRS and CDR2 YFSETQ. The CDR3 nucleotides read TGCGCCAGCAGCTCCGCCCCAGGGGGCTCGGGTGAAAAACTGTTTTTT. This encodes CASSSAPGGSGEKLFF.

The J gene is TRBJ2-3, the V gene TRBV7-8, with D possibly called TRBD1 or TRBD2 (5 bases each). The V gene's germline CDR1 is SGHVS and CDR2 FQNEAQ. The V gene lost 6 bases and the J gene lost 5 bases, with 12 bases spanning the gap. The CDR3 totals 13 residues. The DNA for the CDR3 is TGTGCCAGCAGAGTTGGGACGGGAGATACGCAGTATTTT. This gives the protein CASRVGTGDTQYF.

This clonotype was recorded a few times. The chain uses TRBV5-1 and TRBJ2-1; 14 nucleotides line up with TRBD2. With V trimmed by 3 bases and J by 7 bases, 15 bases remained unmatched. The CDR3 consists of 19 residues. CDR1 SGHRS and CDR2 YFSETQ come from the germline V gene. The CDR3 bases are TGCGCCAGCAGCTCCTACGGGACTAGCGGGAGTTCTGGGGGTAATGAGCAGTTCTTC. It encodes CASSSYGTSGSSGGNEQFF.

This chain joins TRBV11-2 and TRBJ2-1; no clear D gene. Trimming took 0 bases from V and 4 from J, leaving 4 bases between them. The V gene's germline CDR1 is SGHAT and CDR2 FQNNGV. The CDR3 consists of 13 residues. DNA for the CDR3: TGTGCCAGCAGCTTAGAAGATTACAATGAGCAGTTCTTC. It translates to CASSLEDYNEQFF.

This clonotype was counted a few times. The chain links TRBV19 to TRBJ2-1; no clear D gene. V was trimmed by 3 bases and J by 10 bases, leaving 10 bases between them. Germline V gene data show CDR1 as LNHDA and CDR2 as SQIVND (reference sequence). The CDR3 has 12 amino acids. In DNA, the CDR3 is TGTGCCAGTAGTATTCCACCCCGAGAGCAGTTCTTC. This translates into CASSIPPREQFF.

The table lists this clonotype with a few counts. The chain is built from TRBV5-1 and TRBJ2-7; either TRBD1 or TRBD2 may supply D (5 bases each). Germline-derived CDR1 and CDR2 are SGHRS and YFSETQ. V lost 3 bases, J lost 6 bases, and 13 bases lay in between. The CDR3 is 13 residues long. This CDR3 reads CASSWQGEGEQYF. The CDR3 DNA sequence: TGCGCCAGCAGCTGGCAGGGTGAGGGCGAGCAGTACTTC.

V and J are TRBV20-1 and TRBJ2-1, with 8 nucleotides matching TRBD2. This CDR3 has 15 amino acids. With 2 bases clipped from V and 9 bases from J, the junction kept 12 bases outside the gene matches. Germline V gene lookup returns CDR1 DFQATT and CDR2 SNEGSKA (reference sequence). This CDR3 is CSARRRTGGLIEQFF. DNA for the CDR3: TGCAGTGCTAGACGCAGGACGGGAGGGTTGATTGAGCAGTTCTTC.

V gene TRBV10-3 combines with J gene TRBJ2-2, with D maybe TRBD2 (7 bases). The germline V and J ends were trimmed by 10 bases and 0 bases, with 21 bases remaining between them. Germline CDR1 reads ENHRY; CDR2 reads SYGVKD. The CDR3 sequence is 17 residues long. The CDR3 DNA reads as TGTGCCACCTATTTTGCGGGGGCAGCCGCGAACACCGGGGAGCTGTTTTTT. This sequence encodes CATYFAGAAANTGELFF.

The chain employs TRBV11-2 and TRBJ1-1; a weak D match, TRBD1 (6 bases). V gave up 5 bases and J gave up 2 bases, with 12 bases separating them. The length of the CDR3 is 14 residues. CDR1 is SGHAT and CDR2 is FQNNGV in the germline V gene. The CDR3 region is CASSLSGVNTEAFF. CDR3 DNA sequence: TGTGCCAGCAGCCTCTCAGGGGTCAACACTGAAGCTTTCTTT. Using reference TRBV11-2 and TRBJ1-1 for the parts outside the CDR3, the full variable domain is EAGVAQSPRYKIIEKRQSVAFWCNPISGHATLYWYQQILGQGPKLLIQFQNNGVVDDSQLPKDRFSAERLKGVDSTLKIQPAKLEDSAVYLCASSLSGVNTEAFFGQGTRLTVV.

The rearrangement uses TRBV29-1 and TRBJ2-7; possibly TRBD2 for D (5 bases). Germline V gene lookup returns CDR1 SQVTM and CDR2 ANQGSEA. Trimming took 3 bases from V and 7 from J, leaving 13 bases between them. CDR3 length: 12 amino acids. The CDR3 DNA reads as TGCAGCGTTGAGTCCGGGGTTAAGGAGCAGTACTTC. Encoded protein: CSVESGVKEQYF.

The V call is TRBV6-1, the J call TRBJ2-2, with 8 bases lining up with TRBD2. Germline V CDR1 and CDR2: MNHNS, SASEGT. The V segment lost 10 bases and the J segment 4 bases; nucleotides outside the gene matches: 14. This CDR3 is 16 amino acids long. The CDR3 nucleotides are TGTGCCACTGAAACTCTAGCGGGTGCCCCCACCGGGGAGCTGTTTTTT. It encodes CATETLAGAPTGELFF.

CDR3 nucleotides: TGTGCCAGCAGTTACTCAGGGTTTGGCTCGTACCAAGAGACCCAGTACTTC. The encoded protein is CASSYSGFGSYQETQYF. This chain uses TRBV6-5 with TRBJ2-5, with D unclear. Germline assignment: CDR1 MNHEY and CDR2 SVGAGI. The CDR3 spans 17 residues. V lost 0 bases and J 0 bases, leaving 14 bases between the germline ends.

This clonotype occurred a few times. The chain couples TRBV5-1 to TRBJ2-3, with D perhaps matching TRBD1 or TRBD2 (5 bases each). V lost 2 bases to trimming and J lost 3 bases, with 10 bases between them. The CDR3 is 14 residues long. Germline loops: CDR1 SGHRS, CDR2 YFSETQ. CDR3 protein: CASSFLGVTDTQYF. The DNA for the CDR3 is TGCGCCAGCAGCTTTTTGGGGGTTACAGATACGCAGTATTTT.

This clonotype was observed a few times. The chain combines TRBV24-1 with TRBJ2-1, with D tentatively TRBD1 (8 bases). V was shortened by 1 base and J by 9 bases, with 18 bases between the two germline ends. The germline V gene has CDR1 KGHDR and CDR2 SFDVKD. CDR3 length: 16 residues. The CDR3, as DNA: TGTGCCACCAGTGATTTCAGGGGGCAGCGGGGTCTTGAGCAGTTCTTC. It translates to CATSDFRGQRGLEQFF.

This clonotype was recorded a few times. The rearrangement joins TRBV7-9 to TRBJ2-3; 7 bases map to TRBD1. V was clipped by 5 bases and J by 1 base; unmatched bases: 9. The CDR3 has 16 residues. CDR1 SEHNR and CDR2 FQNEAQ come from the germline V gene (reference sequence). The CDR3 nucleotides are TGTGCCAGCAGCCTCACCAGGGGGTTCGGCACAGATACGCAGTATTTT. Its translation is CASSLTRGFGTDTQYF.

This clonotype has at least ten counts. This chain joins TRBV5-1 and TRBJ1-3, with no clear D. Between the trimmed V and J ends, which lost 1 base and 2 bases, there was a span of 10 bases. The length of the CDR3 is 15 residues. From germline, CDR1 is SGHRS and CDR2 YFSETQ. DNA of the CDR3: TGCGCCAGCAGCTTGCCTCGGGATCCTGGAAACACCATATATTTT. Residues: CASSLPRDPGNTIYF.

This chain connects TRBV15 to TRBJ1-1; D perhaps matches TRBD1 (5 bases). The CDR3 totals 16 residues. Trimming left V 0 bases short and J 6 bases short, with 17 bases between. Germline CDR1 is LNHNV and CDR2 is YYDKDF (reference sequence). CDR3 in amino acids: CATSRDREGVLPEAFF. The CDR3 coding sequence is TGTGCCACCAGCAGAGACAGGGAAGGGGTATTACCTGAAGCTTTCTTT.

The CDR3 sequence: CASSFSRDNEQFF. DNA of the CDR3: TGCGCCAGCAGCTTTTCCCGCGACAATGAGCAGTTCTTC. J is TRBJ2-1 and V is TRBV5-1, with no clear D. This CDR3 spans 13 amino acids. Trimming removed 2 bases from V and 5 bases from J, with 8 bases in between. Germline CDR1 SGHRS, CDR2 YFSETQ. The full variable domain, rest sourced from reference TRBV5-1 and TRBJ2-1, is KAGVTQTPRYLIKTRGQQVTLSCSPISGHRSVSWYQQTPGQGLQFLFEYFSETQRNKGNFPGRFSGRQFSNSRSEMNVSTLELGDSALYLCASSFSRDNEQFFGPGTRLTVL.

The V gene is TRBV5-1, the J gene TRBJ2-2, with D possibly matching TRBD1 (6 bases). The germline V gene has CDR1 SGHRS and CDR2 YFSETQ. The CDR3 extends over 14 amino acids. Trimming removed 4 bases from V and 5 bases from J, with 12 bases in between. The chain's CDR3 is CASSEDSDTGELFF. CDR3 nucleotide sequence: TGCGCCAGCAGCGAGGACAGCGATACCGGGGAGCTGTTTTTT.

The chain uses TRBV27 and TRBJ1-1; D not resolved. This CDR3 is built from 15 residues. Looked up from germline, CDR1 is MNHEY and CDR2 is SMNVEV (reference sequence). The V gene lost 2 bases and the J gene lost 1 base, with 11 bases spanning the gap. The CDR3 spells CASSLSPSGNTEAFF. The CDR3 coding sequence is TGTGCCAGCAGTTTAAGTCCCTCAGGGAACACTGAAGCTTTCTTT.

The J gene is TRBJ2-3, the V gene TRBV7-8; D not certain. V lost 7 bases to trimming and J lost 1 base, with 15 bases between them. This CDR3 is 15 amino acids long. Germline loops: CDR1 SGHVS, CDR2 FQNEAQ. The CDR3 reads CASTLGSHRTDTQYF. The CDR3 nucleotides read TGTGCCAGCACCTTGGGGTCCCACCGCACAGATACGCAGTATTTT.

This clonotype appeared a single time. The V call is TRBV29-1, the J call TRBJ1-2, with TRBD1 as a possible D gene (5 bases). The CDR3 spans 15 residues. Germline CDR1 is SQVTM and CDR2 is ANQGSEA. Deletions cut 0 bases from V and 2 bases from J, with 13 bases between. The CDR3 DNA follows: TGCAGCGTTGAAGATGCAGGGCGCCCCAACTATGGCTACACCTTC. As protein: CSVEDAGRPNYGYTF.

A few counts support this clonotype. V and J are TRBV5-1 and TRBJ2-5, with D perhaps TRBD2 (5 bases). V lost 4 bases and J 2 bases, leaving 12 bases between the germline ends. CDR1 is SGHRS, CDR2 YFSETQ, per germline. This CDR3 is built from 14 residues. CDR3 sequence reads: CASSPGSGQETQYF. In DNA, the CDR3 is TGCGCCAGCAGCCCCGGCAGCGGACAAGAGACCCAGTACTTC.

The chain links TRBV27 to TRBJ1-5; no firm D call. The CDR3 has 15 amino acids. V dropped 8 bases and J dropped 2 bases, with 16 bases sitting between them. Germline V CDR1 and CDR2: MNHEY, SMNVEV (reference sequence). The CDR3 DNA follows: TGTGCCAGCGGCCCTTTGAGTCCCGGCAATCAGCCCCAGCATTTT. It is translated as CASGPLSPGNQPQHF.

The rearrangement joins TRBV7-2 to TRBJ2-1, with TRBD1 matching over 8 bases. There are 13 residues in the CDR3. Germline V CDR1 and CDR2: SGHTA, FQGNSA. The V gene end was trimmed by 5 bases and the J gene end by 9 bases; junction bases not matched to a gene: 6. The CDR3: CASSIQGQGEQFF. In DNA, the CDR3 is TGTGCCAGCAGCATTCAAGGACAGGGTGAGCAGTTCTTC.

This clonotype was found a few times. The J gene is TRBJ2-4, the V gene TRBV2, with 7 bases aligning to TRBD2. CDR3 length: 15 residues. Germline loops: CDR1 SNHLY, CDR2 FYNNEI. V lost 6 bases, J lost 1 base, and 6 bases stayed unmatched. The CDR3, as DNA: TGTGCCAGCAGAGGACTAGATTGGGCCAAAAACATTCAGTACTTC. Translation gives CASRGLDWAKNIQYF. The whole variable domain, remainder taken from reference TRBV2 and TRBJ2-4, is EPEVTQTPSHQVTQMGQEVILRCVPISNHLYFYWYRQILGQKVEFLVSFYNNEISEKSEIFDDQFSVERPDGSNFTLKIRSTKLEDSAMYFCASRGLDWAKNIQYFGAGTRLSVL.

This clonotype was counted only a few times. The rearrangement links TRBV12-3 or TRBV12-4 to TRBJ1-2; TRBD1 matches 10 bases. This CDR3 has 15 residues. The ends lost 5 bases at V and 2 bases at J; junction bases unmatched: 5. The CDR3 nucleotides read TGTGCCAGCAGTGCTGGGGGACAGGGGAACTATGGCTACACCTTC. Translation gives CASSAGGQGNYGYTF.